This TCR beta chain was documented in a study of T-cell memory formation after mild COVID-19. There are 14 residues in the CDR3. Trimming took 5 bases from V and 0 from J, leaving 9 bases between them. CDR1 is SGHVS and CDR2 is FNYEAQ in the germline V gene. Constant-segment primers and 5'RACE yielded cDNA libraries for TCR alpha and TCR beta, each carrying sample barcodes and UMIs. TCRdb re-derived calls from the 5' RACE reads in MiXCR, one entry per CDR3 protein. The data hold around 200,000 distinct CDR3 sequences, with around 18% observed a single time. Study-level points and caveats: There were some responding clones in pre-infection memory, which suggested that cross-reactive memory had joined. Second-wave clones with a day 37 peak had unconfirmed SARS-CoV-2 specificity. Mainly in CM and EM were contracting CD4+ clones; CD8+ were in EMRA.

A few counts support this clonotype. Its antigen is unidentified. This TCR was sampled from a man younger than 35 who had mild COVID-19 (a few samples of this study predate the infection). Cell type and time point are not known. The chain carries TRBV7-6 and TRBJ2-3; D may match TRBD1 or TRBD2 (5 bases each). Sequencing used PBMCs or a T cell subset sorted from them (not recorded which). The CDR3 loop reads CASSRGESTDTQYF. CDR3 DNA sequence: TGTGCCAGCAGCCGAGGGGAGAGCACAGATACGCAGTATTTT.